These 23 T cell receptor beta chains came from one sample sequenced in a study of blood T cell repertoires in COVID-19. Assay: immunoSEQ multiplex PCR; the TCRdb copy retains only in-frame clones and omits some. The table records over 60,000 clones, approximately 89% of them present only once. Sequencing was carried out using peripheral blood. These receptors were collected from a man older than 75 with acute or convalescent COVID-19.

The rearrangement links TRBV2 to TRBJ1-2; perhaps TRBD1 as D (6 bases). Germline CDR1 is SNHLY and CDR2 is FYNNEI. The CDR3 is 11 residues long. V was trimmed by 5 bases and J by 7 bases, leaving 8 bases between them. CDR3: CASSLGGGYTF. The CDR3 DNA follows: TGTGCCAGCAGTTTAGGGGGTGGCTACACCTTC.

Details on this clone: This CDR3 is also generated by other DNA sequences in the sample. The chain recombines TRBV2 with TRBJ2-2, with 7 bases matching TRBD1. Germline values: CDR1 SNHLY, CDR2 FYNNEI. V was pared by 6 bases and J by 1 base, with 2 bases of the junction left unmatched. This CDR3 has 14 residues. The CDR3 region has the DNA TGTGCCAGCAGGGGGGACAGGAACACCGGGGAGCTGTTTTTT. Translated: CASRGDRNTGELFF.

This chain connects TRBV18 to TRBJ2-1, with D tentatively TRBD1 (6 bases). The CDR3 is made up of 19 amino acids. V lost 3 bases to trimming and J lost 0 bases, with 21 bases between them. Germline values: CDR1 KGHSH, CDR2 LQKENI. This chain's CDR3 is CASSPRNNPGQSSYNEQFF. CDR3 coding DNA: TGTGCCAGCTCACCGCGGAACAACCCGGGACAAAGCTCCTACAATGAGCAGTTCTTC.

J is TRBJ1-5 and V is TRBV5-8, with 9 positions matching TRBD1. The length of the CDR3 is 17 residues. V was pared by 2 bases and J by 7 bases, with 13 bases of the junction left unmatched. Germline assignment: CDR1 SGHTS and CDR2 YDEGEE. In nucleotides, the CDR3 is TGTGCCAGCAGCTTCCAGGAAACAGGGGGCCATCGACAGCCCCAGCATTTT. Translated, it gives CASSFQETGGHRQPQHF.

The gene calls are TRBV4-1 and TRBJ2-5, with 8 bases fitting TRBD2. Germline V gives CDR1 MGHRA, CDR2 YSYEKL. V shed 4 bases and J 5 bases; nucleotides not matched to a gene: 6. This CDR3 contains 14 residues. Here the CDR3 reads CASSLTPSGETQYF. In nucleotides, the CDR3 is TGCGCCAGCAGCCTCACCCCTAGCGGGGAGACCCAGTACTTC.

The chain uses TRBV19 and TRBJ2-3; 9 nucleotides align to TRBD2. The CDR3 is 15 residues long. Losses at the gene ends were 4 bases for V and 1 base for J; bases not matched to a gene: 3. Germline CDR1 and CDR2: LNHDA and SQIVND (reference sequence). CDR3 DNA sequence: TGTGCCAGTAGTACTGCTAGCGGGGGCACAGATACGCAGTATTTT. Translation: CASSTASGGTDTQYF.

The CDR3 spells CASSQDDRSYTF. CDR3 coding DNA: TGTGCCAGCAGCCAAGATGACAGGAGCTACACCTTC. The rearrangement joins TRBV3-1 (or the pseudogene TRBV3-2) to TRBJ1-2, with D possibly being TRBD1 (6 bases). The CDR3 sequence is 12 residues long. V was shortened by 0 bases and J by 9 bases, with 8 bases between the two germline ends. Germline V gives CDR1 LGHDT, CDR2 YNNKEL (reference sequence).

This chain joins TRBV5-8 and TRBJ2-1, with D possibly matching TRBD1 (6 bases). Germline lookup yields CDR1 SGHTS and CDR2 YDEGEE. V was cut by 0 bases and J by 2 bases, with 15 bases left in between. The CDR3 is made up of 17 amino acids. The CDR3 DNA sequence: TGTGCCAGCAGCTTGGGAGTTGTCAGGGGTCCCTACAATGAGCAGTTCTTC. Its translation is CASSLGVVRGPYNEQFF.

V is TRBV3-1 (or the pseudogene TRBV3-2) and J is TRBJ1-4, with D unresolved. V was pared by 4 bases and J by 10 bases, with 19 bases between. Germline CDR1 LGHDT, CDR2 YNNKEL (reference sequence). The CDR3 consists of 15 residues. The chain's CDR3 is CASSLLGGREIKLFF. As DNA, the CDR3 is TGTGCCAGCAGCCTCCTCGGAGGAAGGGAGATAAAACTGTTTTTT.

This chain links TRBV10-2 with TRBJ2-1; TRBD2 agrees at 11 bases. In germline, CDR1 is WSHSY, CDR2 SAAADI. V trimming: 2 bases; J trimming: 5 bases; junction bases outside the gene matches: 2. The CDR3 is 15 residues long. DNA of the CDR3: TGCGCCAGCAGTGAGATGGGACTAGCGGACAATGAGCAGTTCTTC. Translating gives CASSEMGLADNEQFF.

V is TRBV12-3 or TRBV12-4 and J is TRBJ2-7, with 12 bases identical to TRBD2. Germline trimming cut 11 bases from V and 12 bases from J; bases unmatched to any gene: 11. CDR3 size: 12 residues. Written as DNA, the CDR3 is TGTGCCTCCGCCCGACTAGCGGGAGAAGTGTACTTC. Amino acids: CASARLAGEVYF.

This CDR3 is CASSKDIRNTEAFF. The DNA of the CDR3 is TGTGCCAGCAGCAAGGACATCCGGAACACTGAAGCTTTCTTT. V gene TRBV7-2 combines with J gene TRBJ1-1, with D perhaps TRBD1 (5 bases). CDR3 size: 14 residues. The germline V gene encodes CDR1 SGHTA and CDR2 FQGNSA. Trimming cost V 5 bases and J 1 base, with 11 bases left between them.

The chain carries TRBV3-1 (or the pseudogene TRBV3-2) and TRBJ1-1, with TRBD1 matching 9 bases. This CDR3 has 15 amino acids. The J segment lost 2 bases and the V segment lost 5 bases, leaving 6 bases of the junction unmatched. Germline values: CDR1 LGHDT, CDR2 YNNKEL (reference sequence). CDR3 nucleotides: TGTGCCAGCAGCGTTCGGACAGGGGCAAACACTGAAGCTTTCTTT. It encodes CASSVRTGANTEAFF.

This rearrangement joins TRBV18 to TRBJ1-2, with a weak D call TRBD1 (5 bases). Trimming took off 0 bases at V and 1 base at J, with 21 bases between the two ends. This CDR3 region has 19 residues. CDR1 is KGHSH and CDR2 is LQKENI in the germline V gene. The CDR3 protein is CASSPPRDSSSFINYGYTF. CDR3 bases: TGTGCCAGCTCACCACCCAGGGACTCGAGCTCCTTTATTAACTATGGCTACACCTTC.

The chain has TRBV7-6 and TRBJ1-4, with D possibly being TRBD1 (6 bases). V was pared by 3 bases and J by 1 base, with 9 bases between. The CDR3 has 15 residues. Germline V gene sequence: CDR1 SGHVS, CDR2 FNYEAQ. CDR3 protein: CASSFRTETNEKLFF. The CDR3 coding sequence is TGTGCCAGCAGCTTCCGGACAGAAACTAATGAAAAACTGTTTTTT.

The genes are TRBV7-9 and TRBJ1-1; 7 bases agree with TRBD1. The CDR3 sequence is 15 residues long. V shed 2 bases and J 1 base; nucleotides not matched to a gene: 4. Germline-derived CDR1 and CDR2 are SEHNR and FQNEAQ (reference sequence). The CDR3 sequence: CASSLWDRRNTEAFF. Written as DNA, the CDR3 is TGTGCCAGCAGCTTATGGGACAGAAGGAACACTGAAGCTTTCTTT.

This clone was picked up one time. This rearrangement joins TRBV30 to TRBJ1-1, with 7 bases matching TRBD1. Unmatched junction bases numbered 11, after V lost 2 bases and J lost 5 bases. CDR1 GTSNPN and CDR2 SVGIG come from the germline V gene (reference sequence). This CDR3 has 15 residues. CDR3 region: CAWSNLGQWVTEAFF. Here the CDR3 DNA reads TGTGCCTGGAGTAACCTGGGACAGTGGGTTACTGAAGCTTTCTTT. The full variable domain, in which reference TRBV30 and TRBJ1-1 provide the parts outside the CDR3, is SQTIHQWPATLVQPVGSPLSLECTVEGTSNPNLYWYRQAAGRGLQLLFYSVGIGQISSEVPQNLSASRPQDRQFILSSKKLLLSDSGFYLCAWSNLGQWVTEAFFGQGTRLTVV.

The chain employs TRBV19 and TRBJ1-2; tentatively, D is TRBD1 (6 bases). Trimming removed 5 bases at V and 8 bases at J, with 21 bases between. CDR3 length: 15 residues. Per germline, CDR1 LNHDA and CDR2 SQIVND (reference sequence). The DNA of the CDR3 is TGTGCCAGTAGTCCTCCTGACAGGCGAATTGGCGGCTACACCTTC. Protein product: CASSPPDRRIGGYTF.

The chain is built from TRBV5-8 and TRBJ2-5; 8 nucleotides agree with TRBD2. J was trimmed by 0 bases and V by 2 bases; bases with no gene match: 6. The CDR3 runs to 16 residues. Germline V gene sequence: CDR1 SGHTS, CDR2 YDEGEE. The CDR3: CASSLGSGAYQETQYF. The CDR3 DNA reads as TGTGCCAGCAGCTTAGGTAGCGGGGCTTACCAAGAGACCCAGTACTTC.

The rearrangement links TRBV12-3 or TRBV12-4 to TRBJ1-4; D is uncertain. V lost 3 bases to trimming and J lost 13 bases, with 12 bases between them. The CDR3 sequence is 12 residues long. The chain's CDR3 is CASSLPLGRLFF. The CDR3 DNA follows: TGTGCCAGCAGTTTGCCCCTTGGTAGACTGTTTTTT.

The rearrangement links TRBV28 to TRBJ2-7; 10 bases are shared with TRBD2. J lost 3 bases, V lost 6 bases, and 11 bases had no gene match. This CDR3 region has 16 residues. Per germline, CDR1 MDHEN and CDR2 SYDVKM. The CDR3 coding sequence is TGTGCCAGCAGCTCTATAGCGGGGGGCCGCTACTACGAGCAGTACTTC. This sequence encodes CASSSIAGGRYYEQYF.

The chain joins TRBV3-1 (or the pseudogene TRBV3-2) to TRBJ1-2, with a possible D match to TRBD1 (5 bases). The CDR3 covers 15 residues. Germline-derived CDR1 and CDR2 are LGHDT and YNNKEL (reference sequence). V lost 1 base and J 4 bases, leaving 13 bases between the germline ends. CDR3 sequence: CASSQVGREIYGYTF. DNA of the CDR3: TGTGCCAGCAGCCAAGTGGGCAGGGAAATCTATGGCTACACCTTC.

This chain links TRBV7-8 with TRBJ2-3; 13 positions agree with TRBD2. Trimming took 0 bases from V and 0 from J; bases not matched to a gene: 3. CDR1 and CDR2 (germline): SGHVS, FQNEAQ. There are 18 residues in the CDR3. CDR3 nucleotide sequence: TGTGCCAGCAGCTTAGCGGGACTAGCGGGGACAAGCACAGATACGCAGTATTTT. This codes for CASSLAGLAGTSTDTQYF.